A selection of T cell receptor beta chains follows, all from one sample in a study of CD8+CD57+ T cells in acquired aplastic anemia. TCRdb ran MiXCR on the reads and lists one entry per CDR3 protein. Of some 140,000 distinct CDR3 sequences detected, 35% to 50% appear once; the ten largest clones hold 8% to 9%. Material for sequencing was sorted CD4+, CD8+, or CD8+CD57+ T cells (not recorded which) from PBMCs. These receptors came from a human donor in good health, serving as a control. Both conserved end residues are part of each CDR3. The D gene is left open where the match is weak. Clone sizes are given selectively: once, few, many, or a class where the clone is expanded.

v_gene,abundance,j_gene,d_gene,CDR3aa,CDR3nt
TRBV9,many,TRBJ1-2,NA,CASSVRGNYGYTF,TGTGCCAGCAGCGTAAGGGGGAACTATGGCTACACCTTC
TRBV5-1,NA,TRBJ2-3,NA,CASQGRPSTDTQYF,TGCGCCAGCCAGGGACGGCCAAGCACAGATACGCAGTATTTT
TRBV10-3,NA,TRBJ1-5,NA,CASSFRGGDSNQPQHF,TGTGCCAGCAGTTTTAGGGGGGGGGATAGCAATCAGCCCCAGCATTTT
TRBV19,many,TRBJ1-2,NA,CASRAIQAGYGYTF,TGTGCCAGTAGGGCCATACAGGCTGGATATGGCTACACCTTC
TRBV12-3/TRBV12-4,few,TRBJ2-1,TRBD2,CASRAGGVTEQFF,TGTGCCAGCAGGGCTGGGGGGGTTACTGAGCAGTTCTTC
TRBV30,many,TRBJ1-6,NA,CARETGMWSPLHF,TGTGCCCGCGAAACAGGGATGTGGTCACCCCTCCACTTT
TRBV7-9,NA,TRBJ1-4,NA,CASSLNLGTNEKLFF,TGTGCCAGCAGCTTGAATCTGGGAACTAATGAAAAACTGTTTTTT
TRBV7-2,few,TRBJ2-7,NA,CASSLGSGNEQYF,TGTGCCAGCAGCTTAGGATCAGGGAACGAGCAGTACTTC
TRBV11-2,many,TRBJ1-3,NA,CASSLNSNSGNTIYF,TGTGCCAGCAGCTTAAACAGTAACTCTGGAAACACCATATATTTT
TRBV9,once,TRBJ1-4,TRBD1,CASSIGTGGEKLFF,TGTGCCAGCAGCATAGGGACAGGGGGCGAAAAACTGTTTTTT
TRBV10-2,NA,TRBJ2-7,NA,CAAIGGGNEQYF,TGCGCCGCAATAGGTGGGGGCAACGAGCAGTACTTC
TRBV10-3,NA,TRBJ1-6,NA,CAISPDGSGYKNSPLHF,TGTGCCATCAGCCCCGACGGGTCCGGCTACAAGAATTCACCCCTCCACTTT
TRBV19,many,TRBJ1-5,NA,CASSIPLGTPHF,TGTGCCAGTAGTATACCTCTCGGGACACCGCATTTT
TRBV5-4,many,TRBJ2-3,NA,CASSPGGGWDTQYF,TGTGCCAGCAGCCCTGGGGGCGGGTGGGATACGCAGTATTTT
TRBV20-1,many,TRBJ2-3,TRBD2,CSARAISGSITDTQYF,TGCAGTGCTAGGGCAATCAGCGGGAGCATCACAGATACGCAGTATTTT
TRBV7-9,NA,TRBJ1-2,TRBD1,CASSHRDRYRGYTF,TGTGCCAGCAGCCACCGGGACAGGTATCGTGGCTACACCTTC
TRBV29-1,many,TRBJ2-1,TRBD2,CSVRGLAAGSEQFF,TGCAGCGTTAGAGGACTAGCGGCCGGTAGTGAGCAGTTCTTC
TRBV24-1,NA,TRBJ2-7,TRBD2,CATSDPSGRAAYEQYF,TGTGCCACCAGTGACCCCAGCGGGAGAGCCGCCTACGAGCAGTACTTC
TRBV29-1,NA,TRBJ1-1,NA,CSVVSGSTEAFF,TGCAGCGTTGTCTCCGGGAGCACTGAAGCTTTCTTT
TRBV20-1,many,TRBJ2-7,NA,CSARDPFSGTLYEQYF,TGCAGTGCTAGAGATCCGTTCAGCGGAACGCTCTACGAGCAGTACTTC
TRBV3-1,many,TRBJ2-7,NA,CASSSRASAYEQYF,TGTGCCAGCAGCTCCAGGGCGTCCGCCTACGAGCAGTACTTC
TRBV6-5,many,TRBJ2-3,NA,CASSYRLDSTDTQYF,TGTGCCAGCAGTTACAGGCTAGACAGCACAGATACGCAGTATTTT
TRBV18,NA,TRBJ2-5,NA,CASPPTEWGETQYF,TGTGCCAGCCCACCGACAGAATGGGGAGAGACCCAGTACTTC
TRBV12-3/TRBV12-4,many,TRBJ2-3,TRBD2,CASRTSGGTDTQYF,TGTGCCAGCAGAACTAGCGGGGGAACAGATACGCAGTATTTT
TRBV29-1,few,TRBJ2-7,NA,CSVMRTGPYEQYF,TGCAGCGTTATGCGAACAGGTCCCTACGAGCAGTACTTC
TRBV2,NA,TRBJ2-5,TRBD2,CASSAGGETQYF,TGTGCCAGCAGTGCGGGAGGGGAGACCCAGTACTTC
TRBV7-9,many,TRBJ1-1,NA,CASSLAGENTEAFF,TGTGCCAGCAGCTTAGCGGGTGAGAACACTGAAGCTTTCTTT
TRBV7-9,many,TRBJ1-3,NA,CASSPEISGNTIYF,TGTGCCAGCAGCCCTGAAATTTCTGGAAACACCATATATTTT
TRBV9,many,TRBJ2-1,NA,CASSVGTGFYNEQFF,TGTGCCAGCAGCGTAGGTACAGGGTTCTACAATGAGCAGTTCTTC
TRBV9,NA,TRBJ2-7,TRBD2,CASSTTSGSESYEQYF,TGTGCCAGCAGCACGACTAGCGGGAGCGAATCCTACGAGCAGTACTTC
TRBV10-1,few,TRBJ1-6,TRBD1,CASSESGQGNSPLHF,TGCGCCAGCAGTGAGTCTGGACAGGGTAATTCACCCCTCCACTTT
TRBV5-1,many,TRBJ2-2,NA,CASSGMGASTGELFF,TGCGCCAGCAGCGGAATGGGAGCTAGCACCGGGGAGCTGTTTTTT
TRBV2,NA,TRBJ1-1,NA,CATKQGVGRDTEAFF,TGTGCCACCAAACAGGGAGTGGGCAGGGACACTGAAGCTTTCTTT
TRBV11-2,many,TRBJ2-7,NA,CASSHSGGLRQVQTEQYF,TGTGCCAGCAGCCACTCAGGAGGCCTAAGACAGGTCCAGACCGAGCAGTACTTC
TRBV11-1,NA,TRBJ2-3,TRBD1,CASSPPRQGRITDTQYF,TGTGCCAGCAGCCCACCTAGACAGGGGAGGATAACAGATACGCAGTATTTT
TRBV2,many,TRBJ1-5,NA,CASTMRNQPQHF,TGTGCCAGCACCATGAGGAATCAGCCCCAGCATTTT
TRBV7-9,NA,TRBJ2-7,TRBD2,CASSFPAGGLDEQYF,TGTGCCAGCAGCTTCCCAGCGGGGGGTCTCGACGAGCAGTACTTC
TRBV7-9,NA,TRBJ1-1,NA,CASSLAVQDTEAFF,TGTGCCAGCAGCTTAGCGGTGCAGGACACTGAAGCTTTCTTT
TRBV20-1,many,TRBJ2-2,NA,CSARRDSGTGELFF,TGCAGTGCTAGACGAGATTCGGGCACCGGGGAGCTGTTTTTT
TRBV19,NA,TRBJ1-1,NA,CASTQLGNTEAFF,TGTGCCAGTACTCAGCTGGGGAACACTGAAGCTTTCTTT
TRBV4-2,many,TRBJ1-1,NA,CASSQELSAGNTEAFF,TGTGCCAGCAGCCAAGAACTCTCGGCGGGGAACACTGAAGCTTTCTTT
TRBV12-3/TRBV12-4,many,TRBJ2-3,TRBD2,CASSSRLAGALDTQYF,TGTGCCAGCAGTTCGCGACTAGCGGGGGCCCTAGATACGCAGTATTTT
TRBV12-3/TRBV12-4,many,TRBJ2-5,TRBD2,CASSLQAGGMETQYF,TGTGCCAGCAGTTTACAAGCGGGGGGGATGGAGACCCAGTACTTC
TRBV10-3,many,TRBJ2-1,TRBD2,CAISGTSGNKQFF,TGTGCCATCAGTGGGACTAGCGGAAACAAGCAGTTCTTC
TRBV7-8,NA,TRBJ2-3,TRBD2,CASSYQLAESTDTQYF,TGTGCCAGCAGTTACCAACTAGCGGAAAGCACAGATACGCAGTATTTT
TRBV5-6,few,TRBJ1-2,NA,CASSLTTANYGYTF,TGTGCCAGCAGCCTGACGACCGCTAACTATGGCTACACCTTC
TRBV12-3/TRBV12-4,NA,TRBJ1-2,NA,CASSFGTDNYGYTF,TGTGCCAGCAGTTTTGGGACGGATAACTATGGCTACACCTTC